The following is a T cell receptor beta chain sequence with its context. The sample is drawn from a study of blood T cell repertoires in COVID-19. Across the whole study: Material from acute and convalescent COVID-19 was sourced from the United States, Italy and Spain. In each case, the material was cDNA or gDNA derived from T cells, B-cell-depleted T cells, or PBMCs.

Method: immunoSEQ multiplex PCR; TCRdb's copy keeps in-frame clones and lacks some. Of over 45,000 clones in the sample, approximately 91% are singletons; the top ten hold around an eighth. The sequencing input was peripheral blood. This sequence originates from a woman aged 60-70 years with active COVID-19.

CDR3 sequence: CASSRGQGGGELFF. CDR3 nucleotides: TGTGCCAGCAGCCGGGGACAGGGAGGCGGGGAGCTGTTTTTT. This rearrangement joins TRBV6-5 to TRBJ2-2, with TRBD1 matching 9 bases. The CDR3 runs to 14 residues. Trimming at V came to 6 bases and at J to 7 bases, leaving 6 bases not matched to a gene. Germline CDR1 reads MNHEY; CDR2 reads SVGAGI.